Listed below are T cell receptor beta chains from one sample, sequenced in a study of shared clonotypes between healthy human individuals. Assay used: immunoSEQ multiplex PCR; TCRdb lists only in-frame clones, some missing. The sample yields 850,000 to 1,200,000 clones, roughly 80% seen once. Source material: memory CD4+ T cells sorted from blood. These receptors were taken from a man aged 18 to 30 in good health. The CDR3 runs from the conserved cysteine through the conserved F or W. The D gene is left open where the match is weak. Where a row states a size, it is once, few, many or the class of an expanded clone; other rows omit it.

.	TRBV13	TRBJ2-7	TRBD2	CASSYGKSGGSRGQQYF	TGTGCCAGCAGCTACGGGAAATCGGGGGGGTCGCGGGGCCAGCAGTACTTC
.	TRBV5-1	TRBJ2-2	.	CASSDRPNANTGELFF	TGCGCCAGCAGCGATCGACCAAACGCGAACACCGGGGAGCTGTTTTTT
.	TRBV27	TRBJ2-1	.	CASKPEVRVNEQFF	TGTGCCAGCAAACCGGAGGTTAGAGTCAATGAGCAGTTCTTC
.	TRBV29-1	TRBJ1-4	.	CSVGGRNEKLFF	TGCAGCGTTGGAGGGAGGAATGAAAAACTGTTTTTT
.	TRBV28	TRBJ1-2	.	CASSSRGGSYTF	TGTGCCAGCAGTTCCCGCGGGGGGAGCTACACCTTC
.	TRBV12-5	TRBJ2-2	TRBD2	CASGPLGTSGSSTGELFF	TGTGCTAGTGGTCCATTAGGGACTAGCGGGAGTAGCACCGGGGAGCTGTTTTTT
.	TRBV27	TRBJ2-1	.	CASNKREAPYEQFF	TGTGCCAGCAATAAAAGGGAAGCCCCCTATGAGCAGTTCTTC
.	TRBV27	TRBJ1-6	.	CASRWGGRSYNSPLHF	TGTGCCAGCAGGTGGGGGGGCAGATCCTATAATTCACCCCTCCACTTT
.	TRBV5-6	TRBJ2-7	.	CASRSSSYEQYF	TGTGCCAGCAGGAGTAGCTCCTACGAGCAGTACTTC
few	TRBV27	TRBJ2-7	.	CASSLQSGWYEQYF	TGTGCCAGCAGTTTACAGTCGGGGTGGTACGAGCAGTACTTC
.	TRBV6-6	TRBJ2-1	.	CASSIDGTAANNEQFF	TGTGCCAGCAGTATAGACGGGACGGCGGCTAACAATGAGCAGTTCTTC
many	TRBV30	TRBJ2-1	.	CAWTRGGNEQFF	TGTGCCTGGACCCGAGGGGGGAATGAGCAGTTCTTC
.	TRBV7-2	TRBJ2-7	.	CASSLIGGNSYEQYF	TGTGCCAGCAGCTTGATAGGGGGAAACTCCTACGAGCAGTACTTC
.	TRBV6-5	TRBJ1-5	.	CASSSGVNQPQHF	TGTGCCAGCAGTTCAGGGGTTAATCAGCCCCAGCATTTT
once	TRBV25-1	TRBJ1-2	TRBD1	CASRSGQGADGYTF	TGTGCCAGCAGATCGGGACAGGGGGCTGATGGCTACACCTTC
once	TRBV5-6	TRBJ1-2	TRBD1	CASSSDRRPYGYTF	TGTGCCAGCAGCTCGGACAGGCGACCCTATGGCTACACCTTC
.	TRBV10-3	TRBJ2-3	.	CAISESVSVDTQYF	TGTGCCATCAGTGAGTCGGTTAGTGTGGATACGCAGTATTTT
few	TRBV5-4	TRBJ2-7	TRBD1	CASSKDRSSSYEQYF	TGTGCCAGCAGCAAGGACAGGTCCAGCTCCTACGAGCAGTACTTC
.	TRBV7-9	TRBJ1-6	.	CASSSWGGDLHF	TGTGCCAGCAGCTCTTGGGGGGGGGATCTCCACTTT
.	TRBV30	TRBJ2-7	.	CAWSVRRDEQYF	TGTGCCTGGAGTGTAAGAAGGGACGAGCAGTACTTC
.	TRBV4-2	TRBJ2-3	.	CASSPNLGQDTDTQYF	TGTGCCAGCAGCCCCAACTTGGGGCAGGATACAGATACGCAGTATTTT
.	TRBV2	TRBJ2-3	TRBD1	CASSPDRASTDTQYF	TGTGCCAGCAGTCCCGACAGGGCTAGCACAGATACGCAGTATTTT
.	TRBV4-2	TRBJ2-7	TRBD1	CASSLTQGANEQYF	TGTGCCAGCAGCCTTACTCAGGGGGCCAACGAGCAGTACTTC
.	TRBV7-3	TRBJ2-2	.	CASSFLQNTGELFF	TGTGCCAGCAGCTTCTTGCAGAACACCGGGGAGCTGTTTTTT
few	TRBV15	TRBJ1-6	.	CATSREIGNSPLHF	TGTGCCACCAGCAGAGAAATCGGGAATTCACCCCTCCACTTT
.	TRBV7-2	TRBJ2-5	TRBD1	CASSFSQGVRQTQYF	TGTGCCAGCAGCTTCTCACAGGGGGTTCGGCAGACCCAGTACTTC
.	TRBV7-2	TRBJ2-3	.	CASSLRLAALLDTQYF	TGTGCCAGCAGCTTAAGGCTAGCTGCCTTGCTAGATACGCAGTATTTT
.	TRBV20-1	TRBJ2-5	.	CSAILLETQYF	TGCAGTGCTATACTTCTAGAGACCCAGTACTTC
.	TRBV6-1	TRBJ2-7	TRBD1	CASRPPGQGYEQYF	TGTGCCAGCAGGCCACCGGGACAGGGTTACGAGCAGTACTTC
.	TRBV2	TRBJ1-2	TRBD1	CASSGPGQLYGYTF	TGTGCCAGCAGTGGGCCGGGACAGCTCTATGGCTACACCTTC
.	TRBV18	TRBJ1-2	.	CASSPRQDGYTF	TGTGCCAGCTCACCCCGTCAGGATGGCTACACCTTC
.	TRBV13	TRBJ2-5	.	CASSLGHTQETQYF	TGTGCCAGCAGCTTGGGACATACCCAAGAGACCCAGTACTTC